The rows below give T cell receptor beta chains drawn from one sample of a study of cytomegalovirus exposure and HLA in healthy donors. Clones were read by immunoSEQ multiplex PCR, and TCRdb kept only the in-frame ones, dropping some. The sample includes about 200,000 clones, less than 90% of them seen just once. Material: PBMCs. All receptors come from a woman between 18 and 29 years old in good health and CMV-seronegative. Both conserved end residues are part of each CDR3. Each record gives: D gene, V gene, clone size, J gene, CDR3 DNA, CDR3 protein. D genes are given only for firm matches. Clone size is not always given. Where it is, it says once, few, many or a class for expanded clones.

.	TRBV6-5	.	TRBJ1-4	TGTGCCAGCGCTTCCCCGCAGGGTGAAAAACTGTTTTTT	CASASPQGEKLFF
TRBD1	TRBV2	few	TRBJ1-1	TGTGCCAGCAGTACGACAGGGGCTGAAGCTTTCTTT	CASSTTGAEAFF
.	TRBV19	.	TRBJ2-3	TGTGCCAGTAGTATTGGTCCGGGCAAAGCTCAGGATACGCAGTATTTT	CASSIGPGKAQDTQYF
.	TRBV27	.	TRBJ2-1	TGTGCCAGCAGTTACGGGAGTCGCTCCTACAATGAGCAGTTCTTC	CASSYGSRSYNEQFF
TRBD1	TRBV12-5	.	TRBJ1-1	TGTGCTAGTGGTTTGGTACTAGGGAGACAGGGTAATCGAGCTTTCTTT	CASGLVLGRQGNRAFF
TRBD1	TRBV5-1	.	TRBJ2-1	TGCGCCAGCAGCTTACCGGGACAGGGTCGTAATGAGCAGTTCTTC	CASSLPGQGRNEQFF
.	TRBV10-3	once	TRBJ2-7	TGTGCCATCAGTGCGACCGGGACTTCCGAGGAGCAGTACTTC	CAISATGTSEEQYF
.	TRBV5-1	.	TRBJ2-1	TGCGCCAGCAGAGTCCTACACGGTCCAAACAATGAGCAGTTCTTC	CASRVLHGPNNEQFF
.	TRBV2	.	TRBJ1-2	TGTGCCAGCAGTGAAACGCGGCATGGCTACACCTTC	CASSETRHGYTF
TRBD2	TRBV5-1	.	TRBJ2-3	TGCGCCAGCAGCCTAGCGGGACTAGCGGGGGACACAGATACGCAGTATTTT	CASSLAGLAGDTDTQYF
TRBD2	TRBV6-5	.	TRBJ2-3	TGTGCCAGCAGACGACTAGCGGTGAGCACAGATACGCAGTATTTT	CASRRLAVSTDTQYF
.	TRBV6-6	.	TRBJ1-4	TGTGCCACCCCGGAGGAAAAACTGTTTTTT	CATPEEKLFF
.	TRBV5-4	.	TRBJ1-2	TGTGCCAGCAGCGACAAGGGAGGTAGAGACTATGGCTACACCTTC	CASSDKGGRDYGYTF
.	TRBV18	.	TRBJ2-1	TGTGCCAGCTCACCCACATGGGCGGATTCCTACAATGAGCAGTTCTTC	CASSPTWADSYNEQFF
.	TRBV18	.	TRBJ2-6	TGTGCCAGCTCACCTACCTCTGGGGCCAACGTCCTGACTTTC	CASSPTSGANVLTF
.	TRBV5-6	.	TRBJ1-2	TGTGCCAGCACCCGAGAGAACTATGGCTACACCTTC	CASTRENYGYTF
TRBD1	TRBV2	once	TRBJ2-1	TGTGCCAGCAGTGAGGGACAGGGGGCGTTCTATGAGCAGTTCTTC	CASSEGQGAFYEQFF
.	TRBV28	.	TRBJ2-1	TGTGCCAGCAGTTTATATTCCCCTACAGCCGATCACAATGAGCAGTTCTTC	CASSLYSPTADHNEQFF
TRBD1	TRBV29-1	.	TRBJ2-7	TGCAGCGTACGAGGACAGGGGGCTTTAGACGAGCAGTACTTC	CSVRGQGALDEQYF
TRBD2	TRBV5-6	.	TRBJ2-5	TGTGCCAGCAGCTCGACTAGCGGAAAATATCAAGAGACCCAGTACTTC	CASSSTSGKYQETQYF
.	TRBV19	.	TRBJ1-3	TGTGCCAGTAGTGGGGTCCGACACTACTCTGGAAACACCATATATTTT	CASSGVRHYSGNTIYF
TRBD2	TRBV6-1	.	TRBJ2-1	TGTGCCATCATGAAAGCGGGAGGACGCTACAATGAGCAGTTCTTC	CAIMKAGGRYNEQFF
.	TRBV6-5	.	TRBJ1-6	TGTGCCAGCAGGTCCGGGACATACTATAATTCACCCCTCCACTTT	CASRSGTYYNSPLHF
TRBD1	TRBV5-8	.	TRBJ1-5	TGTGCCAGCAGCCGAGGCCCGGGACAGGGACCCATACAGTATCAGCCCCAGCATTTT	CASSRGPGQGPIQYQPQHF
TRBD2	TRBV13	.	TRBJ2-5	TGTGCCAGCAGCTTATCTAGCGGGGTCAAGAAGACCCAGTACTTC	CASSLSSGVKKTQYF
TRBD2	TRBV7-8	once	TRBJ2-7	TGTGCCAGCAGCCCAACGCGGGGGGATCACGAGCAGTACTTC	CASSPTRGDHEQYF
.	TRBV29-1	.	TRBJ1-1	TGCAGCGTTGAAGAGACAAAGAACACTGAAGCTTTCTTT	CSVEETKNTEAFF
TRBD1	TRBV6-1	.	TRBJ2-7	TGTGCCAGCAGTGAATACGGACAGGGGGAATACGAGCAGTACTTC	CASSEYGQGEYEQYF
TRBD1	TRBV9	few	TRBJ2-3	TGTGCCAGCAGCGCACAGACAGGGACCACAGATACGCAGTATTTT	CASSAQTGTTDTQYF
TRBD1	TRBV7-3	.	TRBJ1-1	TGTGCCAGCAGCTCGGGACAGATGAACACTGAAGCTTTCTTT	CASSSGQMNTEAFF
.	TRBV18	.	TRBJ1-1	TGTGCCAGCTCACCACGGGGCTCACTTGGGGACACTGAAGCTTTCTTT	CASSPRGSLGDTEAFF
TRBD2	TRBV9	.	TRBJ2-4	TGTGCCAGCAGCGTAGGGACGGGAGGGCCTATGGACATTCAGTACTTC	CASSVGTGGPMDIQYF
TRBD1	TRBV2	.	TRBJ2-7	TGTGCCAGCAAGCCCGGGACAGGGCCCTACGAGCAGTACTTC	CASKPGTGPYEQYF